This T cell receptor beta chain was sequenced for a study of post-analysis software for immune sequencing data. Study overall: The courses of disease that were included comprised relapsing-remitting, secondary progressive and progressive-relapsing multiple sclerosis. General observations from the study: Relative to controls, patients had about five TRBV segments at higher frequency, with TRBV5-6, TRBV5-1 and TRBV20-1 among these.

Unique molecular identifiers had been added to the TCR beta cDNA libraries. TCRdb processed the PCR reads anew with MiXCR; each CDR3 protein has one entry. Altogether about 400,000 distinct CDR3 sequences are present, 30% to 45% being singletons, with the ten largest covering roughly 13%. This clonotype was seen a handful of times. The antigen is undetermined. The CDR3 spans 11 residues. Per the germline V gene, CDR1 is SQVTM and CDR2 is ANQGSEA. V was trimmed by 5 bases and J by 13 bases, leaving 17 bases between them. The source is a girl aged 5 to 17 with multiple sclerosis. V is TRBV29-1 and J is TRBJ1-2; perhaps TRBD1 as D (6 bases). The sample comprised blood. CDR3 bases: TGCAGCGTTCTCCCCCGGGACAAGGCCACCTTC. It yields the protein CSVLPRDKATF.